These 25 T cell receptor beta chains came from one sample sequenced in a study of blood T cell repertoires in COVID-19. The data were produced by immunoSEQ multiplex PCR, yet TCRdb's version contains in-frame clones alone and is incomplete. This table holds approximately 120,000 clones, 83% found once. The sequencing input was peripheral blood. These receptors all stem from a woman in her fifties or sixties with acute or convalescent COVID-19.

This clone was seen once. The V gene is TRBV15, the J gene TRBJ2-5; 10 bases fit TRBD2. The V and J ends lost 4 bases and 1 base, in that order; junction bases with no gene match: 3. This CDR3 contains 15 residues. CDR1 and CDR2 (germline): LNHNV, YYDKDF (reference sequence). The CDR3 region has the DNA TGTGCCACCAGCACCCTAGCGGGGGCCCAAGAGACCCAGTACTTC. This gives the protein CATSTLAGAQETQYF.

In nucleotides, the CDR3 is TGTGCCAGCAGTAGGTGGACAGGGGGCGAAAATGAGCAGTTCTTC. It translates to CASSRWTGGENEQFF. The chain couples TRBV6-5 to TRBJ2-1; 11 bases align to TRBD1. J lost 7 bases, V lost 5 bases, and 7 bases had no gene match. The CDR3 covers 15 residues. The germline V gene encodes CDR1 MNHEY and CDR2 SVGAGI.

This chain uses TRBV2 with TRBJ1-1; D remains unclear. In germline, CDR1 is SNHLY, CDR2 FYNNEI. The germline V and J ends were trimmed by 1 base and 3 bases, with 6 bases remaining between them. This CDR3 contains 13 residues. The CDR3 here is CASSEERHTEAFF. CDR3 DNA sequence: TGTGCCAGCAGTGAAGAGCGGCACACTGAAGCTTTCTTT. Filled out from reference TRBV2 and TRBJ1-1, the complete variable domain reads EPEVTQTPSHQVTQMGQEVILRCVPISNHLYFYWYRQILGQKVEFLVSFYNNEISEKSEIFDDQFSVERPDGSNFTLKIRSTKLEDSAMYFCASSEERHTEAFFGQGTRLTVV.

The chain combines TRBV24-1 with TRBJ2-2, with 7 bases aligning to TRBD2. From germline, CDR1 is KGHDR and CDR2 SFDVKD. This CDR3 spans 17 amino acids. J lost 4 bases, V lost 4 bases, and 11 bases had no gene match. This chain's CDR3 is CATSDPGSGGITGELFF. As DNA, the CDR3 is TGTGCCACCAGTGACCCCGGGTCCGGGGGGATCACCGGGGAGCTGTTTTTT.

A note on this clone: A read error is likely, as this CDR3 ends without the conserved phenylalanine or tryptophan. It is unclear where the CDR3 begins or ends on the DNA, so no DNA is shown, and the CDR3 is as TCRdb lists it. This CDR3 reads CASSSLRGVFAPG. The V and J genes are TRBV28 and TRBJ1-1. The CDR3 length equals 13 residues, ends included. Germline V gene lookup returns CDR1 MDHEN and CDR2 SYDVKM.

This CDR3 is CASSQGGFYGYTF. The CDR3 DNA sequence: TGTGCCAGCAGCCAAGGAGGATTCTATGGCTACACCTTC. The chain is built from TRBV3-1 (or the pseudogene TRBV3-2) and TRBJ1-2; D gene uncertain. The V gene's germline CDR1 is LGHDT and CDR2 YNNKEL (reference sequence). The CDR3 is 13 amino acids. With 1 base removed from V and 4 bases from J, the gap between germline ends came to 7 bases.

The chain links TRBV9 to TRBJ2-7; D gene unclear. Per germline, CDR1 SGDLS and CDR2 YYNGEE. The CDR3 has 14 amino acids. The V gene lost 0 bases and the J gene lost 3 bases, with 10 bases spanning the gap. The CDR3 nucleotides are TGTGCCAGCAGCGTAGCTCAGGCCGGCTACGAGCAGTACTTC. This gives the protein CASSVAQAGYEQYF.

This chain uses TRBV6-1 with TRBJ1-6; unclear D gene. Per germline, CDR1 MNHNS and CDR2 SASEGT. This CDR3 is built from 16 residues. Trimming took off 1 base at V and 7 bases at J, with 14 bases between the two ends. The CDR3 region is CASSEGLYNWNSPLHF. For the CDR3, the DNA is TGTGCCAGCAGTGAAGGGCTTTACAATTGGAATTCACCCCTCCACTTT.

The table lists this clone with a few counts. The chain combines TRBV7-2 with TRBJ2-5, with TRBD2 identical over 13 bases. This CDR3 is 17 amino acids long. V shed 6 bases and J 5 bases; nucleotides not matched to a gene: 12. Germline lookup yields CDR1 SGHTA and CDR2 FQGNSA. Here the CDR3 DNA reads TGTGCCAGCAGTCGTCGGACTAGCGGGGGATTCGGGGAGACCCAGTACTTC. Translated: CASSRRTSGGFGETQYF.

The rearrangement joins TRBV25-1 to TRBJ2-7; 9 nucleotides agree with TRBD2. This CDR3 has 15 amino acids. J lost 2 bases, V lost 3 bases, and 5 bases had no gene match. Looked up from germline, CDR1 is MGHDK and CDR2 is SYGVNS. Here the CDR3 DNA reads TGTGCCAGCAGTGATTCGGGACTAGCACCCTACGAGCAGTACTTC. Protein: CASSDSGLAPYEQYF.

CDR3 in DNA: TGTGCCAGCTCGAGGACTACCTTAACCTACGAGCAGTACTTC. This translates into CASSRTTLTYEQYF. The rearrangement joins TRBV7-8 to TRBJ2-7; TRBD2 might be the D (6 bases). The CDR3 has 14 residues. Germline V gives CDR1 SGHVS, CDR2 FQNEAQ. Trimming took 8 bases from V and 2 from J, leaving 16 bases between them.

The gene calls are TRBV5-1 and TRBJ2-1; 9 nucleotides agree with TRBD2. Germline values: CDR1 SGHRS, CDR2 YFSETQ. Unmatched junction bases numbered 8, after V lost 4 bases and J lost 6 bases. There are 15 residues in the CDR3. The CDR3 DNA is TGCGCCAGCAGCGAAGCGGGGGGCCGGGGCAATGAGCAGTTCTTC. Its translation: CASSEAGGRGNEQFF.

The chain has TRBV6-5 and TRBJ2-7; TRBD1 might be the D (5 bases). CDR3 length: 14 amino acids. V lost 4 bases to trimming and J lost 2 bases, with 12 bases between them. Germline V CDR1 and CDR2: MNHEY, SVGAGI. The CDR3 sequence: CASSLGRGTYEQYF. The CDR3 nucleotides read TGTGCCAGCAGTTTAGGAAGGGGCACCTACGAGCAGTACTTC.

This clone has a handful of counts. This chain joins TRBV6-5 and TRBJ1-5; D is undetermined. Germline V gene lookup returns CDR1 MNHEY and CDR2 SVGAGI. This CDR3 spans 15 amino acids. Trimming shortened V by 0 bases and J by 1 base, and 7 bases separated the two germline ends. For the CDR3, the DNA is TGTGCCAGCAGTTACTCGACCGGGAGCAATCAGCCCCAGCATTTT. This encodes CASSYSTGSNQPQHF.

CDR3 residues: CASSQGQNTEAFF. DNA for the CDR3: TGCGCCAGCAGCCAAGGTCAGAACACTGAAGCTTTCTTT. The J gene is TRBJ1-1, the V gene TRBV4-3; D gene unclear. The CDR3 has 13 amino acids. V gave up 1 base and J gave up 1 base, with 4 bases separating them. Germline CDR1 LGHNA, CDR2 YSLEER.

V is TRBV6-6 and J is TRBJ1-5; 10 bases agree with TRBD1. The CDR3 totals 15 residues. V gave up 5 bases and J gave up 7 bases; unmatched junction bases: 8. CDR1 is MNHNY and CDR2 is SVGAGI in the germline V gene (reference sequence). CDR3 in amino acids: CASSTGTGVYQPQHF. The CDR3 coding sequence is TGTGCCAGCAGTACCGGGACAGGGGTATACCAGCCCCAGCATTTT.

CDR3: CASIIDTEAFF. In DNA form, the CDR3 reads TGTGCCAGCATAATAGACACTGAAGCTTTCTTT. The chain combines TRBV7-9 with TRBJ1-1; D unresolved. The CDR3 has 11 residues. Trimming cost V 7 bases and J 3 bases, with 6 bases left between them. Germline values: CDR1 SEHNR, CDR2 FQNEAQ (reference sequence).

V and J are TRBV28 and TRBJ1-2, with unresolved D. The CDR3 loop spans 15 amino acids. Trimming took 5 bases from V and 4 from J, leaving 17 bases between them. Looked up from germline, CDR1 is MDHEN and CDR2 is SYDVKM. CDR3 region: CASSAPPPVGYGYTF. In DNA, the CDR3 is TGTGCCAGCAGTGCCCCTCCACCGGTTGGCTATGGCTACACCTTC.

The V call is TRBV18, the J call TRBJ2-5, with TRBD1 matching 9 bases. The CDR3 has 16 amino acids. V dropped 3 bases and J dropped 4; count of bases not matched to a gene: 9. Looked up from germline, CDR1 is KGHSH and CDR2 is LQKENI. The CDR3 DNA is TGTGCCAGCTCACCCGGACAGGGGAGACATTTAGAGACCCAGTACTTC. Residues: CASSPGQGRHLETQYF.

This clone has more than one count but fewer than ten. The rearrangement links TRBV6-1 to TRBJ1-3; D is undetermined. Germline-derived CDR1 and CDR2 are MNHNS and SASEGT. This CDR3 comprises 15 residues. Trimming cost V 2 bases and J 0 bases, with 8 bases left between them. The CDR3 loop is CASSEFQNSGNTIYF. The CDR3 DNA sequence: TGTGCCAGCAGTGAATTCCAGAACTCTGGAAACACCATATATTTT.

The J gene is TRBJ1-6, the V gene TRBV19; TRBD1 matches at 7 bases. CDR3 length: 14 amino acids. The junction had 9 bases not matched to a gene; V was cut back by 11 bases and J by 5 bases. The germline gives CDR1 LNHDA, CDR2 SQIVND (reference sequence). The CDR3 sequence: CAGSTGQNNSPLHF. Here the CDR3 DNA reads TGTGCCGGAAGCACGGGACAGAATAATTCACCCCTCCACTTT.

The rearrangement joins TRBV3-1 (or the pseudogene TRBV3-2) to TRBJ1-2; D possibly corresponds to TRBD1 (5 bases). The V gene lost 0 bases and the J gene lost 4 bases, with 15 bases spanning the gap. CDR1 LGHDT and CDR2 YNNKEL come from the germline V gene (reference sequence). CDR3 size: 16 residues. CDR3 sequence reads: CASSQDRGGGSYGYTF. CDR3 in DNA: TGTGCCAGCAGCCAAGATCGGGGGGGTGGGAGCTATGGCTACACCTTC.

This sequence joins TRBV4-1 and TRBJ2-1, with 7 bases fitting TRBD2. The germline V gene encodes CDR1 MGHRA and CDR2 YSYEKL. V shed 5 bases and J 0 bases; nucleotides not matched to a gene: 7. The CDR3 has 16 amino acids. Here the CDR3 reads CASSTRTRNSYNEQFF. The CDR3 bases are TGCGCCAGCAGCACCAGGACTAGAAACTCCTACAATGAGCAGTTCTTC.

A word on this clone: Because the CDR3's place on the DNA is in doubt, the DNA is left out and the CDR3 is given as listed by TCRdb. The chain employs TRBV28 and TRBJ2-7; the D segment call TRBD2 is taken from the table without a DNA check. The germline V gene encodes CDR1 MDHEN and CDR2 SYDVKM. The CDR3 length is 16 residues, termini included. The CDR3 is CASSLWGRGSGSEGYF.

V gene TRBV18 combines with J gene TRBJ1-2; TRBD1 matches 7 bases. The CDR3 has 16 residues. V lost 3 bases, J lost 4 bases, and 11 bases stayed unmatched. The germline V gene encodes CDR1 KGHSH and CDR2 LQKENI. For the CDR3, the DNA is TGTGCCAGCTCACCGACCGGGACAGTGGGCCTCTATGGCTACACCTTC. It is translated as CASSPTGTVGLYGYTF.